This entry describes one TCR beta chain. The clone's antigen remains unknown. Nothing much larger sits one base from this clone, and base qualities are not available. The receptor library was made with 5' RACE. The data were produced on an Illumina HiSeq 2000. Template switching introduced a universal primer binding site; the final cDNA contained a unique molecular identifier, enabling accurate counting of TCR cDNA molecules. First-strand cDNA for TCR alpha and beta chains was synthesized from specific primers in the conserved constant-segment region. To control for contamination, every cDNA library carried two barcodes: a SMART-Mk sample barcode plus Illumina barcodes. TruSeq adapter sequences, together with Illumina sample barcodes, were added in two successive PCR steps. The TCR alpha and beta cDNA libraries were sequenced on the Illumina HiSeq platform using custom primers. The study's processing was this. Raw reads were processed with MiGEC to extract unique molecular identifiers, and MiXCR was used to determine CDR3 positions. For each individual, recombination models were inferred using an EM algorithm with the repgenHMM and IGoR tools. The tcR package in R was used for shared clonotype analysis, with sharing normalized by the product of cloneset sizes. To study raw recombination without the effects of thymic and clonal selection, out-of-frame nonproductive sequences were analyzed. TCRdb trimmed public reads at Q25 via fastp, called clones via MiXCR and kept in-frame beta chains. Each entry merges the rows of one CDR3 protein and shows their most common DNA and genes. The V and J calls, along with clone size, are taken from TCRdb and not from the paper's own processing. The sample table holds under 900,000 distinct CDR3 sequences, of which around a sixth were seen once. The top ten clonotypes cover around 13% of the sample.

The record originates from a study of identical twins (dated by TCRdb to 2016 to 2017). About the investigation overall: To test whether fetal clonotypes persist, this study deep-sequenced TCR alpha and beta repertoires from monozygotic twins, from unrelated adults of various ages, and from cord blood. To rule out contamination, replicate twin experiments were performed at different times with different library preparation protocols.

Every donor was a healthy Caucasian. Three pairs of female monozygotic twins, all aged roughly 18 to 30 years, were included in the twin cohort. The RNA used for TCR libraries was isolated from peripheral blood mononuclear cells. Results and caveats for the whole study, not just this receptor: Abundant cord blood beta clonotypes carried fewer insertions; young adult naive repertoires showed a weaker similar trend, while memory repertoires showed none. Because the same donors could not be followed over many years, the conclusions depended on cross-sectional statistical analysis. A weaker excess of twin sharing was found in beta out-of-frame sequences because the signal-to-noise ratio was lowered by fewer shared sequences. Out-of-frame TCR alpha sequences shared between twins showed an excess of low generation-probability sequences compared with coincidental sharing between unrelated individuals. Recombination models systematically underestimated out-of-frame TCR alpha sharing in monozygotic twins but agreed with sharing between unrelated individuals. Invariant T cells such as MAIT and iNKT could partly confound zero-insertion analyses, although diverse VJ usage argued against such confounding for most clonotypes.

Looking up the germline V gene (reference sequence) yields CDR1 MNHEY and CDR2 SMNVEV. Germline trimming amounts to 0 bases on V and 3 bases on J, with 3 as the count of junction bases outside the gene matches. CDR3 length: 17 amino acids, cysteine to phenylalanine. The read is trimmed to its CDR3 DNA, 51 bases read in frame from base 1. This same sample was also taken into another study, of T cells expressing NK-cell markers. The second source states: In sorted CD3+CD56+NKG2C+, CD3+CD56+NKG2C- and CD3+CD56-NKG2C+ T-cell subsets from roughly 8 donors, TCR beta-chain repertoires were profiled. Among the eight sequenced donors, seven were HCMV-seropositive and one was HCMV-seronegative. To restrict sorting to alphabetaTCR-expressing T cells, an anti-gammadeltaTCR antibody was added in several experiments. In over five donors, the dominant CD3+CD56+NKG2C+ clonotypes were among the top 10 CD8+ clonotypes and accounted for roughly 1.0-8% of CD8+ T cells. Those dominant clonotypes were again the most abundant among CD3+CD56-NKG2C+ cells in a handful of donors, at about 28.3-65%. It remained unclear whether the expanded NKG2C-expressing T cell clones were specific for HCMV antigens. The study sequenced eight donors, all healthy volunteers chosen at random: three men and five women. A commercial ELISA kit detecting HCMV-specific IgG in serum was used to determine HCMV serostatus. For 5 or 6 donors, unsorted PBMC were also used to sequence bulk peripheral blood T-cell repertoires. Reads were demultiplexed and grouped by UMI with MIGEC, and clonotypes were assembled and quantified with MiTCR. Only TCR cDNA sequences supported by at least two reads were kept to exclude erroneous sequences. The tcR package was used for downstream repertoire analysis, and clonotypes were matched across fractions by CDR3 nucleotide sequence plus V segment. VDJmatch was used to annotate antigen specificity against VDJdb, with one amino acid substitution allowed in CDR3.

The source of this sequence is a woman in her late teens or twenties in good health. Sample: PBMCs. The V and J segments used are TRBV27 and TRBJ2-2; the junction holds 11 bases that match TRBD2. The CDR3 reads CASSLSILAGDTGELFF. The nucleotide sequence reads TGTGCCAGCAGTTTATCGATACTAGCGGGGGACACCGGGGAGCTGTTTTTT.